The subject of this entry is one T cell receptor beta chain. Antigen: not known. The data originate from a study of T cell responses to AZD1222 COVID-19 vaccine. Study-wide points: Just five to seven AZD1222 recipients tested seropositive at baseline. It should be noted that donors were predominantly white British and more often female, and clonal diversity was possibly underestimated. Every sample of the repertoires postdated the peak T cell response.

Germline-derived CDR1 and CDR2 are MNHEY and SMNVEV (reference sequence). The length of the CDR3 is 16 residues. Trimming removed 7 bases from V and 4 bases from J, with 22 bases in between. Libraries were prepared by immunoSEQ multiplex PCR; TCRdb keeps only in-frame clonotypes and omits some of them. This repertoire shows 30,000 to 35,000 clones, approximately 91% found once; its top ten account for 45% to 50%. V is TRBV27 and J is TRBJ2-5; D may be TRBD1 or TRBD2 (5 bases each). The sequence came from an adult in good health. The sequencing used peripheral blood, collected on day 0 of AZD1222 vaccination. CDR3 in DNA: TGTGCCAGCACCCCGACCAAGTGGGGGTTCTCAGAGACCCAGTACTTC. Translating gives CASTPTKWGFSETQYF.